A selection of T cell receptor beta chains follows, all from one sample in a study of pediatric ulcerative colitis. Profiled with immunoSEQ multiplex PCR; TCRdb holds only in-frame clones, not every one. The sample lists fewer than 40,000 clones; approximately 78% were seen once. The sequenced material came from blood. The receptors were gathered from a boy between 10 and 17 years old with severe ulcerative colitis. Both conserved end residues are part of each CDR3. A D gene is named only where the DNA matches it firmly. Clone size appears in some rows only: once, few, many, or a class for an expanded clone.

v_call: TRBV5-5
d_call: -
clone_size: -
j_call: TRBJ2-3
cdr3_nt: TGTGCCAGCAGCTTGAACTCAGATACGCAGTATTTT
cdr3_aa: CASSLNSDTQYF

v_call: TRBV29-1
d_call: -
clone_size: -
j_call: TRBJ2-1
cdr3_nt: TGCAGCGTTGTCCGTGGTAGCTGGCGTGAGCAGTTCTTC
cdr3_aa: CSVVRGSWREQFF

v_call: TRBV21-1
d_call: -
clone_size: -
j_call: TRBJ2-1
cdr3_nt: TGTGCCAGCAGCAAAGACGGCCAGCGGGGGCCCAAGTGGGAGCAGTTCTTC
cdr3_aa: CASSKDGQRGPKWEQFF

v_call: TRBV5-4
d_call: -
clone_size: -
j_call: TRBJ1-2
cdr3_nt: TGTGCCAGCAGTCTGAATCTTGACTATGGCTACACCTTC
cdr3_aa: CASSLNLDYGYTF

v_call: TRBV30
d_call: TRBD1
clone_size: few
j_call: TRBJ1-1
cdr3_nt: TGTGCCTGGAGTGTTTCACTACAGGGGAGCGCTTTCTTT
cdr3_aa: CAWSVSLQGSAFF

v_call: TRBV25-1
d_call: -
clone_size: -
j_call: TRBJ2-2
cdr3_nt: TGTGCCAGTGGGGCGGAAATTAACACCGGGGAGCTGTTTTTT
cdr3_aa: CASGAEINTGELFF

v_call: TRBV5-4
d_call: TRBD2
clone_size: -
j_call: TRBJ2-3
cdr3_nt: TGTGCCAGCAGCGGGACTAGCGGGGGAGCTAGCACAGATACGCAGTATTTT
cdr3_aa: CASSGTSGGASTDTQYF

v_call: TRBV7-8
d_call: -
clone_size: -
j_call: TRBJ1-1
cdr3_nt: TGTGCCAGCAGCTCCAGGAATCCGAACACTGAAGCTTTCTTT
cdr3_aa: CASSSRNPNTEAFF

v_call: TRBV6-1
d_call: -
clone_size: -
j_call: TRBJ2-2
cdr3_nt: TGTGCCAGCAACCCGACCGCGAACACCGGGGAGCTGTTTTTT
cdr3_aa: CASNPTANTGELFF

v_call: TRBV6-5
d_call: TRBD2
clone_size: -
j_call: TRBJ2-2
cdr3_nt: TGTGCCAGCAGTTACGCGGGAGTCGGGGAGCTGTTTTTT
cdr3_aa: CASSYAGVGELFF

v_call: TRBV7-6
d_call: TRBD2
clone_size: -
j_call: TRBJ2-1
cdr3_nt: TGTGCCAGCAGCTTAGGCGGGGGGGCCCTTTCCTACAATGAGCAGTTCTTC
cdr3_aa: CASSLGGGALSYNEQFF

v_call: TRBV12-5
d_call: -
clone_size: few
j_call: TRBJ1-1
cdr3_nt: TGTGCTAGTGGAATACGGACGGCCGAAGCTTTCTTT
cdr3_aa: CASGIRTAEAFF

v_call: TRBV4-3
d_call: -
clone_size: -
j_call: TRBJ1-4
cdr3_nt: TGCGCCAGCAGCCAAGAGGGTTCTGGAGGGCAACTGTTTTTT
cdr3_aa: CASSQEGSGGQLFF

v_call: TRBV7-6
d_call: -
clone_size: -
j_call: TRBJ1-1
cdr3_nt: TGTGCCAGCAGCTCCGGGACACAGAACACTGAAGCTTTCTTT
cdr3_aa: CASSSGTQNTEAFF

v_call: TRBV18
d_call: -
clone_size: -
j_call: TRBJ1-1
cdr3_nt: TGTGCCAGCTCACCGGTCGGACAAGATGGATCCACATGGAACACTGAAGCTTTCTTT
cdr3_aa: CASSPVGQDGSTWNTEAFF

v_call: TRBV19
d_call: -
clone_size: -
j_call: TRBJ1-2
cdr3_nt: TGTGCCAGTAGTACCCTTGGGGGCGCGGGTGGCTACACCTTC
cdr3_aa: CASSTLGGAGGYTF

v_call: TRBV7-9
d_call: TRBD1
clone_size: -
j_call: TRBJ1-4
cdr3_nt: TGTGCCAGCAGCGGAGACAGGGATCGAGAAAAACTGTTTTTT
cdr3_aa: CASSGDRDREKLFF

v_call: TRBV6-5
d_call: -
clone_size: -
j_call: TRBJ1-1
cdr3_nt: TGTGCCAGCAGTCGCTACAGGATGCCCTTCGCTTTCTTT
cdr3_aa: CASSRYRMPFAFF

v_call: TRBV2
d_call: -
clone_size: few
j_call: TRBJ2-7
cdr3_nt: TGTGCCAGCAGAACAGGGCTCTACGAGCAGTACTTC
cdr3_aa: CASRTGLYEQYF

v_call: TRBV6-6
d_call: -
clone_size: -
j_call: TRBJ1-1
cdr3_nt: TGTGCCAGCAGTTTACCCAACCCGACTGAAGCTTTCTTT
cdr3_aa: CASSLPNPTEAFF

v_call: TRBV5-1
d_call: -
clone_size: -
j_call: TRBJ2-2
cdr3_nt: TGCGCCAGCAGCTTGGGGCCGCGGACTAACACCGGGGAGCTGTTTTTT
cdr3_aa: CASSLGPRTNTGELFF

v_call: TRBV25-1
d_call: TRBD1
clone_size: -
j_call: TRBJ2-7
cdr3_nt: TGTGCCAGCAGTCAACCAGGGGGCGAGCAGTACTTC
cdr3_aa: CASSQPGGEQYF

v_call: TRBV5-1
d_call: -
clone_size: -
j_call: TRBJ2-5
cdr3_nt: TGCGCCAGCAGCTTGGGGGTACAGGGCCCGGAGACCCAGTACTTC
cdr3_aa: CASSLGVQGPETQYF

v_call: TRBV15
d_call: TRBD1
clone_size: -
j_call: TRBJ1-1
cdr3_nt: TGTGCCACCAGCACTAGGGACAGCTTGAACACTGAAGCTTTCTTT
cdr3_aa: CATSTRDSLNTEAFF

v_call: TRBV6-6
d_call: -
clone_size: -
j_call: TRBJ1-1
cdr3_nt: TGTGCCAGCAGTTACTCGCCGTTCACTGAAGCTTTCTTT
cdr3_aa: CASSYSPFTEAFF

v_call: TRBV5-1
d_call: -
clone_size: -
j_call: TRBJ2-7
cdr3_nt: TGCGCCAGCAGCTTGACGACCTCACGCTCCTACGAGCAGTACTTC
cdr3_aa: CASSLTTSRSYEQYF

v_call: TRBV19
d_call: -
clone_size: once
j_call: TRBJ1-2
cdr3_nt: TGTGCCAGTAGTATAGTTTGGCGGGGTTTACTCCCCTACGGCTACACCTTC
cdr3_aa: CASSIVWRGLLPYGYTF

v_call: TRBV6-5
d_call: TRBD1
clone_size: few
j_call: TRBJ2-2
cdr3_nt: TGTGCCAGCAGTCCACAGGGGACCGGGGAGCTGTTTTTT
cdr3_aa: CASSPQGTGELFF

v_call: TRBV19
d_call: -
clone_size: -
j_call: TRBJ1-5
cdr3_nt: TGTGCCAGTAAAACAGGGATGAATAGCAATCAGCCCCAGCATTTT
cdr3_aa: CASKTGMNSNQPQHF

v_call: TRBV6-4
d_call: -
clone_size: -
j_call: TRBJ1-1
cdr3_nt: TGTGCCAGCAGTGACTCGGCAGGGACCAGGAACACTGAAGCTTTCTTT
cdr3_aa: CASSDSAGTRNTEAFF

v_call: TRBV7-8
d_call: TRBD1
clone_size: -
j_call: TRBJ1-1
cdr3_nt: TGTGCCAGCAGCTTATTCGGCAGGGGGGGAAACACTGAAGCTTTCTTT
cdr3_aa: CASSLFGRGGNTEAFF

v_call: TRBV7-3
d_call: TRBD2
clone_size: -
j_call: TRBJ2-1
cdr3_nt: TGTGCCAGCAGCCCCAGACAAACTCTAGCGGGGGAAAATGAGCAGTTCTTC
cdr3_aa: CASSPRQTLAGENEQFF

v_call: TRBV5-4
d_call: TRBD1
clone_size: -
j_call: TRBJ1-1
cdr3_nt: TGTGCCAGCAGGACGGACAGGGATAGGACTGAAGCTTTCTTT
cdr3_aa: CASRTDRDRTEAFF

v_call: TRBV4-1
d_call: -
clone_size: -
j_call: TRBJ2-2
cdr3_nt: TGCGCCAGCAGCCAAGGTAGGAGGGGAGTGGACAGTCGCAACGGGGAGCTGTTTTTT
cdr3_aa: CASSQGRRGVDSRNGELFF

v_call: TRBV4-1
d_call: -
clone_size: few
j_call: TRBJ2-7
cdr3_nt: TGCGCCAGCAGCCAAGTTCCTAGCGACTCCTACGAGCAGTACTTC
cdr3_aa: CASSQVPSDSYEQYF

v_call: TRBV5-4
d_call: -
clone_size: -
j_call: TRBJ1-4
cdr3_nt: TGTGCCAGCAGCAACAGGGTCGGGACTAATGAAAAACTGTTTTTT
cdr3_aa: CASSNRVGTNEKLFF

v_call: TRBV7-6
d_call: -
clone_size: -
j_call: TRBJ2-3
cdr3_nt: TGTGCCAGCAGCTCCCTCCGAGAACCAGATACGCAGTATTTT
cdr3_aa: CASSSLREPDTQYF

v_call: TRBV30
d_call: -
clone_size: -
j_call: TRBJ2-7
cdr3_nt: TGTGCCTGGAGCACTTCCTACGAGCAGTACTTC
cdr3_aa: CAWSTSYEQYF

v_call: TRBV18
d_call: TRBD1
clone_size: -
j_call: TRBJ1-1
cdr3_nt: TGTGCCAGCTCACCGAACAGGGGGCGCGCGGGCACTGAAGCTTTCTTT
cdr3_aa: CASSPNRGRAGTEAFF

v_call: TRBV2
d_call: TRBD1
clone_size: -
j_call: TRBJ2-3
cdr3_nt: TGTGCCAGCAGTGGTAGCGGGACAGGGGGAGGTACGCAGTATTTT
cdr3_aa: CASSGSGTGGGTQYF

v_call: TRBV5-8
d_call: TRBD1
clone_size: -
j_call: TRBJ1-2
cdr3_nt: TGTGCCAGCAGCCCGACAGGGATGGGTGGCTACACCTTC
cdr3_aa: CASSPTGMGGYTF

v_call: TRBV6-6
d_call: -
clone_size: -
j_call: TRBJ1-5
cdr3_nt: TGTGCCAGCAGTCCCAACAGGGTTATTCGGAATCAGCCCCAGCATTTT
cdr3_aa: CASSPNRVIRNQPQHF

v_call: TRBV30
d_call: TRBD2
clone_size: -
j_call: TRBJ2-1
cdr3_nt: TGTGCCTGGAGGCGGGAGGGGGGCAGATACAATGAGCAGTTCTTC
cdr3_aa: CAWRREGGRYNEQFF

v_call: TRBV30
d_call: TRBD1
clone_size: -
j_call: TRBJ2-4
cdr3_nt: TGTGCCTGGAGCGGACAGGGCGGGGCCGAGTTTAACATTCAGTACTTC
cdr3_aa: CAWSGQGGAEFNIQYF

v_call: TRBV29-1
d_call: -
clone_size: -
j_call: TRBJ2-2
cdr3_nt: TGCAGCGTTGGAAGTTTCACCGGGGAGCTGTTTTTT
cdr3_aa: CSVGSFTGELFF

v_call: TRBV27
d_call: TRBD1
clone_size: -
j_call: TRBJ1-4
cdr3_nt: TGTGCCAGCAGTCCCCGGACAGGGGGGGTTGAAAAACTGTTTTTT
cdr3_aa: CASSPRTGGVEKLFF

v_call: TRBV2
d_call: TRBD1
clone_size: -
j_call: TRBJ2-7
cdr3_nt: TGTGCCAGCAGGGCGGTAGGGACAGGGGTCTCCTACGAGCAGTACTTC
cdr3_aa: CASRAVGTGVSYEQYF

v_call: TRBV19
d_call: -
clone_size: -
j_call: TRBJ2-3
cdr3_nt: TGTGCCAGTAGTATAGAATGGCCACCGCCAGATACGCAGTATTTT
cdr3_aa: CASSIEWPPPDTQYF

v_call: TRBV9
d_call: -
clone_size: -
j_call: TRBJ1-1
cdr3_nt: TGTGCCAGCAGCCCAAGGGTGGGGAACACTGAAGCTTTCTTT
cdr3_aa: CASSPRVGNTEAFF

v_call: TRBV30
d_call: -
clone_size: -
j_call: TRBJ1-3
cdr3_nt: TGTGCCTGGAGTGTATCTCGGGTGATCGGCTCTGGAAACACCATATATTTT
cdr3_aa: CAWSVSRVIGSGNTIYF

v_call: TRBV4-2
d_call: TRBD2
clone_size: once
j_call: TRBJ2-4
cdr3_nt: TGTGCCAGCAGCCAAGATCCCAGCGGGGTTGGCAAAAACATTCAGTACTTC
cdr3_aa: CASSQDPSGVGKNIQYF

v_call: TRBV7-6
d_call: -
clone_size: -
j_call: TRBJ1-6
cdr3_nt: TGTGCCAGCAGCTTAGACCCGGGGGACCTAAGCTCCTATAATTCACCCCTCCACTTT
cdr3_aa: CASSLDPGDLSSYNSPLHF

v_call: TRBV7-2
d_call: TRBD2
clone_size: -
j_call: TRBJ2-5
cdr3_nt: TGTGCCAGCAGCTTAGGAGCAACTAGCGGGGGGGCCGGAGAGACCCAGTACTTC
cdr3_aa: CASSLGATSGGAGETQYF

v_call: TRBV25-1
d_call: TRBD1
clone_size: -
j_call: TRBJ1-2
cdr3_nt: TGTGCCAGCAGTGCAACAACAGGGGGTACTTTTCTTTATGGCTACACCTTC
cdr3_aa: CASSATTGGTFLYGYTF

v_call: TRBV19
d_call: -
clone_size: -
j_call: TRBJ2-3
cdr3_nt: TGTGCCAGTAAAAGCACAGATACGCAGTATTTT
cdr3_aa: CASKSTDTQYF

v_call: TRBV7-2
d_call: -
clone_size: -
j_call: TRBJ1-6
cdr3_nt: TGTGCCAGCAGCTACCGACCTGGGGGTAATTCACCCCTCCACTTT
cdr3_aa: CASSYRPGGNSPLHF

v_call: TRBV7-9
d_call: -
clone_size: -
j_call: TRBJ2-7
cdr3_nt: TGTGCCAGCAGCTTAGTCGTCAGGGGCCACGAGCAGTACTTC
cdr3_aa: CASSLVVRGHEQYF